The entry below gives a single T cell receptor beta chain sequence along with its context. Its antigen is currently not known. A much larger clone differs by one base, so this may be a read error. The sample's treatment or condition label, in plain terms: in vitro stimulation with specific CMV peptide epitopes to enrich CMV-specific T cells. These data come from a study of T cell repertoires in cytomegalovirus infection (dated by TCRdb to 2018 to 2020). General notes on the study: Alongside well-studied HLA-B-restricted epitopes, the peptide stimulations were aimed at recently identified HLA-C-restricted CMV epitopes, whose presentation resists viral immunomodulation. The HLA type of each donor mattered for the analysis, because public TCR beta signatures pointed to carriage of CMV infection along with the matching HLA type.

General conclusions and limits of the study: The ex vivo response was dominated by HLA-C-restricted CMV-specific TCR beta clonotypes, and the single most frequent clonotype in two of eight donors was supplied by these HLA-C-restricted clonotypes. In both this cohort and an independent cohort of 350 or so donors, the cumulative frequency of public TCR beta family members distinguished carriers of CMV infection plus the relevant HLA type.

From its cysteine to its phenylalanine, the CDR3 spans 15 amino acids. Of the read, only the CDR3 DNA is kept; its 45 bases are in frame from base 1. Via the germline V gene (reference sequence), CDR1 is SEHNR and CDR2 FQNEAQ. The data were produced on an Illumina HiSeq 1500. TCRdb trimmed public reads at Q25 via fastp, called clones via MiXCR and kept in-frame beta chains. Rows with one shared CDR3 protein collapse into an entry with the most common genes and DNA. Recorded for this sample are about 890,000 distinct CDR3 sequences; around 32% of them occurred a single time. The ten largest clonotypes hold around 15% of the sample.

The chain is assembled from TRBV7-9 and TRBJ2-3; 9 bases in the junction line up with TRBD2. The TCR was taken from a human donor in good health (CMV status not recorded). Some clones in this sample may be carry-over from other donors' samples. The sample consisted of cultured CD8+ T cells from PBMCs, taken from culture after CMV antigen stimulation. The CDR3 reads CTSSLAGGPGDTQYF. Read as DNA, the sequence is TGTACCAGCAGCCTCGCGGGGGGGCCGGGGGATACGCAGTATTTT.